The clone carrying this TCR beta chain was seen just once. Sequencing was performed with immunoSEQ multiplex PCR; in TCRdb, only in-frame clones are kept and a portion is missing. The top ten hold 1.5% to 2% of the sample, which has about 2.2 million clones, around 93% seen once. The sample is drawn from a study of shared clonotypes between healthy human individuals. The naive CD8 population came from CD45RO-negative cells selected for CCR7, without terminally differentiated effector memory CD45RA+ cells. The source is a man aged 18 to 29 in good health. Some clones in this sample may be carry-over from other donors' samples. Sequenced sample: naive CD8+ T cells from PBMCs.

The CDR3 bases are TGTGCCACCAGCTGGGGACAGGGGGGGGAGACCCAGTACTTC. Translated: CATSWGQGGETQYF. V gene TRBV15 combines with J gene TRBJ2-5, with 11 bases identical to TRBD1. Germline V gives CDR1 LNHNV, CDR2 YYDKDF (reference sequence). V dropped 5 bases and J dropped 5; count of bases not matched to a gene: 4. The CDR3 runs to 14 residues.